The rows below give T cell receptor beta chains drawn from one sample of a study of cytomegalovirus exposure and HLA in healthy donors. Some clones are missing from TCRdb's copy, which holds only in-frame ones; the method was immunoSEQ multiplex PCR. The table lists around 160,000 clones, more than 65% of them singletons, with roughly 9.7% in the top ten. Sequencing was carried out using PBMCs. These receptors came from a man between 18 and 35 years old in good health and CMV-seropositive. CDR3s include the opening cysteine and the closing phenylalanine or tryptophan. The D gene is left open where the match is weak. A clone size is listed for some rows: how often the clone was seen (once, few, many), or a class if it is expanded.

v_call: TRBV6-1
d_call: NA
j_call: TRBJ1-1
clone_size: NA
cdr3_nt: TGTGCCAGCAGTGAAGTAGGGGGGGTCGAAACTGAAGCTTTCTTT
cdr3_aa: CASSEVGGVETEAFF

v_call: TRBV7-2
d_call: NA
j_call: TRBJ1-1
clone_size: NA
cdr3_nt: TGTGCCAGCAGCTCCTCGGGGTTGGCGCTTGATTCTTTGAACACTGAAGCTTTCTTT
cdr3_aa: CASSSSGLALDSLNTEAFF

v_call: TRBV10-2
d_call: NA
j_call: TRBJ2-5
clone_size: NA
cdr3_nt: TGCGCCAGCGGTTTGGTCAGAAAAGAGACCCAGTACTTC
cdr3_aa: CASGLVRKETQYF

v_call: TRBV7-8
d_call: NA
j_call: TRBJ2-1
clone_size: NA
cdr3_nt: TGTGCCAGCAGCCTTATCAGGATCAACAATGAGCAGTTCTTC
cdr3_aa: CASSLIRINNEQFF

v_call: TRBV4-1
d_call: NA
j_call: TRBJ2-7
clone_size: few
cdr3_nt: TGCGCCAGCAGCCACCACCTTTCGCAGGCCGAGCAGTACTTC
cdr3_aa: CASSHHLSQAEQYF

v_call: TRBV2
d_call: NA
j_call: TRBJ1-4
clone_size: few
cdr3_nt: TGTGCCAGCAGTGAACAGGGGATAATTCATGAAAAACTGTTTTTT
cdr3_aa: CASSEQGIIHEKLFF

v_call: TRBV28
d_call: NA
j_call: TRBJ1-2
clone_size: NA
cdr3_nt: TGTGCCAGCAGCCCCGGGGGTATCCACTATGGCTACACCTTC
cdr3_aa: CASSPGGIHYGYTF

v_call: TRBV5-6
d_call: NA
j_call: TRBJ2-3
clone_size: NA
cdr3_nt: TGTGCCAGCAGCTTTCGGTATGCTGATGAGCAGTATTTT
cdr3_aa: CASSFRYADEQYF

v_call: TRBV6-5
d_call: NA
j_call: TRBJ2-7
clone_size: NA
cdr3_nt: TGTGCCAGCAGTTTGGGACTCGCCTACGAGCAGTACTTC
cdr3_aa: CASSLGLAYEQYF

v_call: TRBV29-1
d_call: NA
j_call: TRBJ2-1
clone_size: NA
cdr3_nt: TGCAGCGCCAACAAACAGGGTTCCTACAATGAGCAGTTCTTC
cdr3_aa: CSANKQGSYNEQFF

v_call: TRBV5-1
d_call: NA
j_call: TRBJ2-1
clone_size: NA
cdr3_nt: TGCGCCAGCAGCTTTCCCAGCGATGAGCAGTTCTTC
cdr3_aa: CASSFPSDEQFF

v_call: TRBV2
d_call: NA
j_call: TRBJ2-7
clone_size: once
cdr3_nt: TGTGCCAGCAGTGAAGCGGGGGCAGGCCCCCTTCCCGGCGAGCAGTACTTC
cdr3_aa: CASSEAGAGPLPGEQYF

v_call: TRBV7-9
d_call: NA
j_call: TRBJ1-2
clone_size: once
cdr3_nt: TGTGCCAGCACGGGTCCTAATGGCTACACCTTC
cdr3_aa: CASTGPNGYTF

v_call: TRBV6-6
d_call: TRBD1
j_call: TRBJ1-2
clone_size: NA
cdr3_nt: TGTGCCAGCAGTATATTGGACAGGGGGTCTGGCTACACCTTC
cdr3_aa: CASSILDRGSGYTF

v_call: TRBV18
d_call: NA
j_call: TRBJ1-5
clone_size: once
cdr3_nt: TGTGCCAGCTCACCACCGACGGCGTTCCAGGGGCGCAATCAGCCCCAGCATTTT
cdr3_aa: CASSPPTAFQGRNQPQHF

v_call: TRBV28
d_call: NA
j_call: TRBJ2-5
clone_size: NA
cdr3_nt: TGTGCCAGCAGTTTGGGGGTAGGGCGGGAAGACTTC
cdr3_aa: CASSLGVGREDF

v_call: TRBV19
d_call: NA
j_call: TRBJ1-1
clone_size: NA
cdr3_nt: TGTGCCAGTAGTATTGCCGCGATGAACACTGAAGCTTTCTTT
cdr3_aa: CASSIAAMNTEAFF

v_call: TRBV5-8
d_call: TRBD1
j_call: TRBJ1-5
clone_size: NA
cdr3_nt: TGTGCCAGCAGCTTAGGACAGGGAGGAGGTCAGCCCCAGCATTTT
cdr3_aa: CASSLGQGGGQPQHF

v_call: TRBV7-2
d_call: TRBD1
j_call: TRBJ2-7
clone_size: NA
cdr3_nt: TGTGCCAGCAGCTCGACAGGGGTTAGCTCCTACGAGCAGTACTTC
cdr3_aa: CASSSTGVSSYEQYF

v_call: TRBV7-8
d_call: NA
j_call: TRBJ1-5
clone_size: NA
cdr3_nt: TGTGCCAGCAGCTCGCGGGCAGAGCCATGGCCCCAGCATTTT
cdr3_aa: CASSSRAEPWPQHF

v_call: TRBV11-2
d_call: NA
j_call: TRBJ2-2
clone_size: once
cdr3_nt: TGTGCCAGCAGCTTAGCAGGGTCTAACGGGGAGCTGTTTTTT
cdr3_aa: CASSLAGSNGELFF

v_call: TRBV7-9
d_call: NA
j_call: TRBJ1-4
clone_size: NA
cdr3_nt: TGTGCCAGCACCACATGGTCGGGGTTAAATGAAAAACTGTTTTTT
cdr3_aa: CASTTWSGLNEKLFF

v_call: TRBV7-9
d_call: NA
j_call: TRBJ1-1
clone_size: NA
cdr3_nt: TGTGCCAGCAGCTTAGACGAGTCTCGGGGGAACACTGAAGCTTTCTTT
cdr3_aa: CASSLDESRGNTEAFF

v_call: TRBV25-1
d_call: TRBD1
j_call: TRBJ2-2
clone_size: NA
cdr3_nt: TGTGCCAGCAGCTCCCTGGACAGGGTGAGGACCGGGGAGCTGTTTTTT
cdr3_aa: CASSSLDRVRTGELFF

v_call: TRBV5-1
d_call: NA
j_call: TRBJ2-3
clone_size: NA
cdr3_nt: TGCGCCAGCAGCCCGGGGGACAGTGCACAATATACGCAGTATTTT
cdr3_aa: CASSPGDSAQYTQYF

v_call: TRBV5-1
d_call: TRBD2
j_call: TRBJ2-2
clone_size: NA
cdr3_nt: TGCGCCAGCATGACTGGGACTAGCGGGAGGCCCGTTTTGGGGGAGCTGTTTTTT
cdr3_aa: CASMTGTSGRPVLGELFF

v_call: TRBV10-3
d_call: TRBD1
j_call: TRBJ2-7
clone_size: once
cdr3_nt: TGTGCCACTAAATCCGGGACAGGCAACTACGAGCAGTACTTC
cdr3_aa: CATKSGTGNYEQYF

v_call: TRBV10-3
d_call: NA
j_call: TRBJ2-1
clone_size: NA
cdr3_nt: TGTGCCATCAGTGACTTGGGCTGGCTCGGTGAGTCCTACAATGAGCAGTTCTTC
cdr3_aa: CAISDLGWLGESYNEQFF

v_call: TRBV7-9
d_call: TRBD2
j_call: TRBJ2-7
clone_size: NA
cdr3_nt: TGTGCCAGCAGCTTGGACCTAGCGGACTACTCCTACGAGCAGTACTTC
cdr3_aa: CASSLDLADYSYEQYF

v_call: TRBV28
d_call: NA
j_call: TRBJ1-4
clone_size: NA
cdr3_nt: TGTGCCAGCAGTTTACGGGGGGCGGCTAATGAAAAACTGTTTTTT
cdr3_aa: CASSLRGAANEKLFF

v_call: TRBV29-1
d_call: TRBD2
j_call: TRBJ2-7
clone_size: NA
cdr3_nt: TGCAGCGTAGCGGGACTAGCGGAGTTCTCCTACGAGCAGTACTTC
cdr3_aa: CSVAGLAEFSYEQYF